This T cell receptor beta chain emerged from a study of cytomegalovirus exposure and HLA in healthy donors. This clone has a handful of counts. Antigen specificity is unknown. Study results and caveats: The productive fraction for most TCR beta V segments was about 87% or about 30% in an earlier analysis. Indistinguishability led to the exclusion of some V segments, TRBV6-2 and TRBV6-3 included.

CDR1 is LNHDA, CDR2 SQIVND, per germline (reference sequence). V trimming: 6 bases; J trimming: 6 bases; junction bases outside the gene matches: 0. CDR3 size: 11 residues. 13 Jbeta primers and 60 Vbeta primers were used for the PCR. As processed by the authors: Approximately 9.9 million shared chains were among the about 80 million unique TCR beta chains that a later analysis counted. Method: immunoSEQ multiplex PCR; TCRdb's copy keeps in-frame clones and lacks some. That table gives V, J and clone size, and the DNA gave D and trimming. The profile shows some 180,000 clones, more than 75% of them singletons. The donors were healthy bone marrow donors.

This clonotype originated in a woman aged 30 to 39 in good health and CMV-seropositive. This rearrangement joins TRBV19 to TRBJ2-3, with TRBD2 identical over 7 bases. The sequencing input was PBMCs. Here the CDR3 reads CASRGGDTQYF. In DNA, the CDR3 is TGTGCCAGTAGGGGGGGGGATACGCAGTATTTT.